The 14 T cell receptor beta chains below were found in one sample sequenced in a study of T cells in Graves' hyperthyroidism and ophthalmopathy. The source material, RNA transcripts, was used to amplify TCR beta CDR3 regions. A first-round RT-PCR of the TCR CDR3 used the HTBI primer set. TCRdb reprocessed the multiplex PCR reads via MiXCR and lists one record per CDR3 protein. The sample carries approximately 700,000 distinct CDR3 sequences, about 45% recorded once. The specimen sequenced was peripheral blood or thyroid tissue (not recorded which). These receptors were taken from an adult man with Graves' disease, either hyperthyroidism or ophthalmopathy (not recorded which).

The chain employs TRBV24-1 and TRBJ1-5, with D possibly TRBD1 on 6 matching bases. This CDR3 is built from 15 residues. Germline CDR1 is KGHDR and CDR2 is SFDVKD. Trimming took off 3 bases at V and 7 bases at J, with 15 bases between the two ends. CDR3 region: CATSDVGASGQPQHF. The CDR3 nucleotides are TGTGCCACCAGTGATGTGGGGGCGAGTGGACAGCCCCAGCATTTT.

As for this clonotype: One end of the junction is discordant with germline, which a read error may explain. The rearrangement uses TRBV19 and TRBJ1-1, with D unclear. Germline CDR1 reads LNHDA; CDR2 reads SQIVND (reference sequence). This CDR3 region has 14 residues. CDR3 loop: CASTVGIMNAEAFF. CDR3 sequence (DNA): TGTGCCAGTACGGTCGGAATCATGAACGCTGAAGCTTTCTTT.

This clonotype was seen repeatedly, ten times or more. Germline and junction disagree at one end, which may indicate a read error. The gene calls are TRBV2 and TRBJ2-7; 10 nucleotides agree with TRBD1. Germline V CDR1 and CDR2: SNHLY, FYNNEI. CDR3 length: 15 amino acids. The chain's CDR3 is CASSEDRGPAYEQYF. The CDR3 DNA is TGTGCCAGCAGCGAAGACAGGGGGCCTGCCTACGAGCAGTACTTC. The full variable domain, with the rest looked up from reference TRBV2 and TRBJ2-7, is EPEVTQTPSHQVTQMGQEVILRCVPISNHLYFYWYRQILGQKVEFLVSFYNNEISEKSEIFDDQFSVERPDGSNFTLKIRSTKLEDSAMYFCASSEDRGPAYEQYFGPGTRLTVT.

A few counts support this clonotype. The chain uses TRBV5-1 and TRBJ2-6; D not resolved. Looked up from germline, CDR1 is SGHRS and CDR2 is YFSETQ. There are 14 residues in the CDR3. Trimming stripped 1 base from V and 2 bases from J, with 4 bases between. The CDR3 is CASSLTAGANVLTF. The CDR3 DNA reads as TGCGCCAGCAGCTTGACAGCTGGGGCCAACGTCCTGACTTTC.

The chain links TRBV12-3 or TRBV12-4 to TRBJ1-4; D unresolved. Between the trimmed V and J ends, which lost 2 bases and 7 bases, there was a span of 5 bases. The CDR3 has 12 amino acids. CDR3 region: CASSLRPEKLFF. In DNA form, the CDR3 reads TGTGCCAGCAGTTTACGTCCTGAAAAACTGTTTTTT.

This clonotype was recorded once. The CDR3 DNA follows: TGTGCCAGCAGTGAGTGGGACCCGGATAAAGAGACCCAGTACTTC. It translates to CASSEWDPDKETQYF. The chain is built from TRBV25-1 and TRBJ2-5; D is perhaps TRBD1 or TRBD2 (5 bases each). This CDR3 contains 15 residues. Germline-derived CDR1 and CDR2 are MGHDK and SYGVNS. The germline V and J ends were trimmed by 3 bases and 3 bases, with 14 bases remaining between them.

On this clonotype: Possible read error: a much larger clone is one base away. The chain uses TRBV2 and TRBJ2-7; D remains ambiguous. Trimming took 8 bases from V and 0 from J, leaving 14 bases between them. CDR3 length equals 14 residues. The germline V gene encodes CDR1 SNHLY and CDR2 FYNNEI. CDR3 in DNA: TGTGCCAGCGGTAAACAGCGCACCTCCTACGAGCAGTACTTC. Translating it yields CASGKQRTSYEQYF.

This clonotype has ten or more counts. The V call is TRBV9, the J call TRBJ2-5, with a weak D call TRBD2 (6 bases). The germline gives CDR1 SGDLS, CDR2 YYNGEE. The ends were cut back, 2 bases at V and 9 bases at J, with 14 bases in the middle. The CDR3 extends over 13 amino acids. The CDR3 reads CASSVALRGAQYF. CDR3 bases: TGTGCCAGCAGCGTTGCTTTACGCGGGGCCCAGTACTTC. Full variable domain (missing parts from reference TRBV9 and TRBJ2-5): DSGVTQTPKHLITATGQRVTLRCSPRSGDLSVYWYQQSLDQGLQFLIQYYNGEERAKGNILERFSAQQFPDLHSELNLSSLELGDSALYFCASSVALRGAQYFGPGTRLLVL.

This clonotype was observed a handful of times. This chain links TRBV10-1 with TRBJ1-1, with D possibly being TRBD1 (6 bases). CDR1 is WNHNN and CDR2 is SYGVQD in the germline V gene (reference sequence). This CDR3 region has 14 residues. V was shortened by 6 bases and J by 3 bases, with 14 bases between the two germline ends. CDR3: CASSPRGPDTEAFF. CDR3 sequence (DNA): TGCGCCAGCAGCCCACGGGGGCCGGACACTGAAGCTTTCTTT.

The rearrangement joins TRBV20-1 to TRBJ1-4; no definite D call. Germline CDR1 is DFQATT and CDR2 is SNEGSKA (reference sequence). The CDR3 covers 14 residues. The germline V and J ends were trimmed by 5 bases and 5 bases, with 15 bases remaining between them. The CDR3: CSALRRASNEKLFF. Here the CDR3 DNA reads TGCAGTGCTCTTCGGAGGGCGTCGAATGAAAAACTGTTTTTT.

The chain couples TRBV9 to TRBJ1-5; D gene uncertain. Germline V gene lookup returns CDR1 SGDLS and CDR2 YYNGEE. Deletions cut 4 bases from V and 6 bases from J, with 14 bases between. The CDR3 consists of 14 residues. CDR3 DNA: TGTGCCAGCAGCCAAGCAGAGGGATCTCAGCCCCAGCATTTT. Protein: CASSQAEGSQPQHF.

This clonotype was seen ten or more times. The rearrangement joins TRBV2 to TRBJ1-5; D call uncertain. Germline CDR1 and CDR2: SNHLY and FYNNEI. The CDR3 contains 15 residues. Trimming stripped 4 bases from V and 5 bases from J, with 15 bases between. The CDR3 is CASSGPRTGYQPQHF. The DNA for the CDR3 is TGTGCCAGCAGTGGGCCCCGAACTGGATATCAGCCCCAGCATTTT.

This clonotype turned up a few times. The genes are TRBV12-3 or TRBV12-4 and TRBJ1-6; maybe TRBD1 (5 bases). The CDR3 loop spans 15 amino acids. V was cut by 0 bases and J by 4 bases, with 7 bases left in between. CDR3 region: CASSLAGVYNSPLHF. As DNA, the CDR3 is TGTGCCAGCAGTTTAGCAGGGGTTTATAATTCACCCCTCCACTTT.

The chain carries TRBV10-3 and TRBJ1-5, with D perhaps matching TRBD1 (5 bases). Germline CDR1 reads ENHRY; CDR2 reads SYGVKD. The V and J ends lost 11 bases and 2 bases respectively, with 19 bases between them. The CDR3 has 15 residues. The CDR3 sequence: CASSSQGSGNQPQHF. The CDR3 DNA sequence: TGTGCCTCCAGCAGCCAGGGCTCGGGCAATCAGCCCCAGCATTTT.